The clone carrying this TCR beta chain was counted a few times. Its specificity is not known. The investigators amplified TCR beta CDR3 regions from RNA transcripts. Initially, a first-round RT-PCR of the TCR CDR3 employed the HTBI primer set. TCRdb called the multiplex PCR reads again in MiXCR, with one record for every CDR3 protein. The data show 250,000 to 350,000 distinct CDR3 sequences, 20% to 25% seen once. These data originate in a study of T cells in Graves' hyperthyroidism and ophthalmopathy. Patients were excluded because of uncontrolled infection, other autoimmune disease, pregnancy or lactation. CDR3 size: 15 residues. V gave up 2 bases and J gave up 0 bases, with 8 bases separating them. From germline, CDR1 is MNHEY and CDR2 SVGAGI. General study points: Most expanded thyroid clonotypes above 0.001 recurred in blood. Classification by a 13 V-J model distinguished ophthalmopathy from stable hyperthyroidism.

This TCR was recovered from a man in his thirties or forties with Graves' ophthalmopathy. Input material: blood. The rearrangement uses TRBV6-5 and TRBJ1-5, with unresolved D. The chain's CDR3 is CASSYPRDSNQPQHF. CDR3 DNA sequence: TGTGCCAGCAGTTACCCAAGGGATAGCAATCAGCCCCAGCATTTT.